Each of the 25 T cell receptor beta chains below was sequenced from the same sample in a study of CD8 T cells in Susac syndrome. With random hexamers, reverse transcription was performed on about 0.5 to 1 ug of RNA. MiXCR, applied by TCRdb to the immunoSEQ multiplex PCR reads, yields one record per CDR3 protein. The sample includes 150,000 or so distinct CDR3 sequences, approximately 96% of them seen just once. Sequenced: CD8+ T cells from PBMCs. The receptors were gathered from a human donor with multiple sclerosis.

The chain links TRBV12-3 or TRBV12-4 to TRBJ2-1; D unresolved. V gave up 3 bases and J gave up 3 bases, with 9 bases separating them. The CDR3 loop spans 14 amino acids. The CDR3 sequence: CASSFAANYNEQFF. CDR3 DNA sequence: TGTGCCAGCAGTTTTGCAGCTAACTACAATGAGCAGTTCTTC.

The chain links TRBV3-1 to TRBJ2-3, with 12 bases aligning to TRBD2. CDR3 length equals 17 residues. The V and J ends lost 2 bases and 4 bases, in that order; junction bases with no gene match: 7. Per the germline V gene, CDR1 is LGHDT and CDR2 is YNNKEL (reference sequence). The CDR3 region has the DNA TGTGCCAGCAGCCAAACGGCTAGCGGGGGGGCGTCAGATACGCAGTATTTT. Its protein is CASSQTASGGASDTQYF.

The chain is built from TRBV28 and TRBJ2-1; perhaps TRBD2 as D (6 bases). CDR3 length equals 17 residues. Germline lookup yields CDR1 MDHEN and CDR2 SYDVKM. V was trimmed by 4 bases and J by 4 bases, leaving 20 bases between them. The CDR3 sequence is CASSSPDEGRSYNEQFF. CDR3 DNA: TGTGCCAGCAGTTCCCCGGATGAGGGGAGGTCTTACAATGAGCAGTTCTTC.

The chain has TRBV7-6 and TRBJ1-1, with unresolved D. V dropped 5 bases and J dropped 4 bases, with 11 bases sitting between them. Germline assignment: CDR1 SGHVS and CDR2 FNYEAQ. The CDR3 loop spans 13 amino acids. The CDR3 protein is CASSPGLGTEAFF. The CDR3 coding sequence is TGTGCCAGCAGCCCCGGGTTAGGCACTGAAGCTTTCTTT.

The chain combines TRBV5-4 with TRBJ2-7; unclear D gene. V was shortened by 0 bases and J by 5 bases, with 6 bases between the two germline ends. The V gene's germline CDR1 is SGHNT and CDR2 YYREEE (reference sequence). The CDR3 spans 12 residues. The CDR3 loop is CASSLELNEQYF. CDR3 bases: TGTGCCAGCAGCTTGGAACTAAACGAGCAGTACTTC.

The J gene is TRBJ1-1, the V gene TRBV7-9; possible D gene TRBD1, 6 bases. The CDR3 extends over 18 amino acids. Germline-derived CDR1 and CDR2 are SEHNR and FQNEAQ (reference sequence). Trimming pared 5 bases from V and 3 bases from J, leaving 25 bases between. The CDR3 DNA follows: TGTGCCAGCAGCCTCGATTACCGGGGACAAGGGGTGGACACTGAAGCTTTCTTT. This codes for CASSLDYRGQGVDTEAFF.

V gene TRBV27 combines with J gene TRBJ1-6; TRBD1 matches 8 bases. This CDR3 spans 14 amino acids. The V gene's germline CDR1 is MNHEY and CDR2 SMNVEV (reference sequence). J gave up 9 bases and V 7 bases, and 8 bases lay outside the gene matches. The CDR3 coding sequence is TGTGCCAGCACCGCCAACAGGGGGTTTTCACCCCTCCACTTT. Translated: CASTANRGFSPLHF.

The chain couples TRBV29-1 to TRBJ1-1, with D possibly being TRBD1 (5 bases). Trimming shortened V by 0 bases and J by 0 bases, and 11 bases separated the two germline ends. CDR1 is SQVTM, CDR2 ANQGSEA, per germline. The CDR3 covers 15 residues. The CDR3 DNA reads TGCAGCGTTGAAGATCTAATGGGGGTGAACACTGAAGCTTTCTTT. Translated, it gives CSVEDLMGVNTEAFF.

The genes are TRBV30 and TRBJ2-5, with D unresolved. The CDR3 extends over 12 amino acids. V gave up 0 bases and J gave up 9 bases, with 11 bases separating them. The germline gives CDR1 GTSNPN, CDR2 SVGIG (reference sequence). The CDR3 spells CAWSVQTGSQYF. Written as DNA, the CDR3 is TGTGCCTGGAGTGTTCAAACTGGTTCCCAGTACTTC.

The CDR3 DNA reads as TGCAGTGCTAGGGGCCCAGGGGGTTCACCCCTCCACTTT. This gives the protein CSARGPGGSPLHF. This chain joins TRBV20-1 and TRBJ1-6; 7 bases map to TRBD1. With V trimmed by 3 bases and J by 9 bases, 5 bases remained unmatched. CDR1 DFQATT and CDR2 SNEGSKA come from the germline V gene (reference sequence). The CDR3 extends over 13 amino acids.

This chain connects TRBV29-1 to TRBJ2-1, with D perhaps assigned TRBD1 or TRBD2 (5 bases each). CDR3 length: 16 amino acids. Germline V gene lookup returns CDR1 SQVTM and CDR2 ANQGSEA. V was pared by 3 bases and J by 2 bases, with 17 bases between. The CDR3 DNA is TGCAGCGTTGATCGTACGGGGCAGGTGACCTACAATGAGCAGTTCTTC. Translation: CSVDRTGQVTYNEQFF.

The chain is built from TRBV13 and TRBJ2-7, with D maybe TRBD2 (6 bases). V was shortened by 5 bases and J by 0 bases, with 11 bases between the two germline ends. The CDR3 has 14 amino acids. The germline CDR1 and CDR2 sequences are PRHDT and FYEKMQ (reference sequence). Written as DNA, the CDR3 is TGTGCCAGCAGCCCTACTAGCTTCTCCTACGAGCAGTACTTC. Amino acid sequence: CASSPTSFSYEQYF.

V is TRBV4-2 and J is TRBJ1-2; D perhaps matches TRBD1 (5 bases). Germline V gene sequence: CDR1 LGHNA, CDR2 YNFKEQ. Trimming cost V 0 bases and J 8 bases, with 10 bases left between them. The CDR3 is made up of 13 amino acids. DNA of the CDR3: TGTGCCAGCAGCCAAGACGCAAGGGGAGGCTACACCTTC. Its protein is CASSQDARGGYTF.

This chain links TRBV29-1 with TRBJ2-7; 9 nucleotides agree with TRBD1. V lost 8 bases and J lost 3; bases outside the gene matches: 8. The CDR3 is 13 residues long. The V gene's germline CDR1 is SQVTM and CDR2 ANQGSEA. CDR3 bases: TGCAGCTTCCTGGGGGGACAGGGCTACGAGCAGTACTTC. Its protein is CSFLGGQGYEQYF.

The chain joins TRBV2 to TRBJ2-1; TRBD1 matches at 7 bases. V lost 8 bases to trimming and J lost 5 bases; unmatched junction nucleotides: 6. There are 13 residues in the CDR3. Germline V CDR1 and CDR2: SNHLY, FYNNEI. The CDR3 spells CASPGQQNNEQFF. For the CDR3, the DNA is TGTGCCAGCCCGGGACAGCAAAACAATGAGCAGTTCTTC.

The chain links TRBV27 to TRBJ1-2; D gene ambiguous. The CDR3 runs to 13 residues. Germline V lookup: CDR1 MNHEY, CDR2 SMNVEV (reference sequence). The germline V and J ends were trimmed by 3 bases and 8 bases, with 13 bases remaining between them. The CDR3 here is CASSFGSHLGYTF. In DNA form, the CDR3 reads TGTGCCAGCAGTTTTGGGAGTCATTTGGGCTACACCTTC.

This chain uses TRBV5-1 with TRBJ2-1; perhaps TRBD1 as D (5 bases). Trimming stripped 4 bases from V and 10 bases from J, with 12 bases between. This CDR3 contains 12 residues. CDR1 is SGHRS, CDR2 YFSETQ, per germline. The CDR3: CASSATVKEQFF. CDR3 coding DNA: TGCGCCAGCAGCGCGACAGTGAAAGAGCAGTTCTTC. The full variable domain, its missing parts supplied by reference TRBV5-1 and TRBJ2-1, is KAGVTQTPRYLIKTRGQQVTLSCSPISGHRSVSWYQQTPGQGLQFLFEYFSETQRNKGNFPGRFSGRQFSNSRSEMNVSTLELGDSALYLCASSATVKEQFFGPGTRLTVL.

This clonotype was detected only a few times. This sequence joins TRBV7-9 and TRBJ2-7; 8 bases match TRBD1. In germline, CDR1 is SEHNR, CDR2 FQNEAQ (reference sequence). CDR3 length: 14 amino acids. V shed 5 bases, J shed 0 bases, and the junction held 3 bases outside the gene matches. This CDR3 is CASSPTGGSYEQYF. The CDR3 region has the DNA TGTGCCAGCAGCCCTACAGGGGGCTCCTACGAGCAGTACTTC.

V and J are TRBV19 and TRBJ1-1; D gene ambiguous. V was pared by 10 bases and J by 1 base, with 10 bases between. The CDR3 is made up of 12 amino acids. Germline CDR1 is LNHDA and CDR2 is SQIVND (reference sequence). The CDR3 DNA is TGTGCCACCAAGCTTGGGAACACTGAAGCTTTCTTT. It specifies CATKLGNTEAFF.

The genes are TRBV6-5 and TRBJ1-5, with D unresolved. The CDR3 has 14 amino acids. The V end lost 4 bases, the J end lost 5 bases, and 12 bases lay between the germline ends. CDR1 and CDR2 from the germline V gene are MNHEY and SVGAGI. CDR3 residues: CASSSLDGYQPQHF. CDR3 in DNA: TGTGCCAGCAGTTCCCTGGACGGATATCAGCCCCAGCATTTT.

This sequence joins TRBV29-1 and TRBJ2-7; D possibly matches TRBD1 or TRBD2 (5 bases each). The ends were cut back, 7 bases at V and 5 bases at J, with 12 bases in the middle. The CDR3 extends over 11 amino acids. Germline CDR1 and CDR2: SQVTM and ANQGSEA. Written as DNA, the CDR3 is TGCAGCGCCCGGGACGTCCACGAGCAGTACTTC. This translates into CSARDVHEQYF.

The rearrangement uses TRBV7-9 and TRBJ1-6; D is possibly TRBD1 (5 bases). CDR3 length: 15 residues. The V gene's germline CDR1 is SEHNR and CDR2 FQNEAQ (reference sequence). With 4 bases removed from V and 4 bases from J, the gap between germline ends came to 11 bases. CDR3 loop: CASSSRDRYNSPLHF. The CDR3 DNA is TGTGCCAGCAGCTCCCGGGACCGGTATAATTCACCCCTCCACTTT.

This chain joins TRBV7-9 and TRBJ1-1; the match to TRBD1 covers 10 bases. Germline V CDR1 and CDR2: SEHNR, FQNEAQ (reference sequence). V gave up 5 bases and J gave up 4 bases; unmatched junction bases: 7. This CDR3 spans 15 amino acids. The CDR3 loop is CASSPRTGGSTEAFF. The CDR3 DNA is TGTGCCAGCAGCCCACGGACAGGGGGTAGCACTGAAGCTTTCTTT. Combining the CDR3 with reference TRBV7-9 and TRBJ1-1 gives the whole variable domain DTGVSQNPRHKITKRGQNVTFRCDPISEHNRLYWYRQTLGQGPEFLTYFQNEAQLEKSRLLSDRFSAERPKGSFSTLEIQRTEQGDSAMYLCASSPRTGGSTEAFFGQGTRLTVV.

The rearrangement uses TRBV5-6 and TRBJ2-3, with a weak D call TRBD2 (6 bases). V lost 4 bases to trimming and J lost 11 bases, with 14 bases between them. Germline assignment: CDR1 SGHDT and CDR2 YYEEEE. The CDR3 spans 12 residues. The CDR3: CASSPGANGQYF. The CDR3 bases are TGTGCCAGCAGCCCGGGAGCCAACGGGCAGTATTTT.

The chain recombines TRBV27 with TRBJ1-1; D is unresolved. This CDR3 is built from 12 residues. Germline loops: CDR1 MNHEY, CDR2 SMNVEV (reference sequence). Trimming took off 8 bases at V and 5 bases at J, with 12 bases between the two ends. DNA of the CDR3: TGTGCCAGCTGGAGACTCGGGACTGAAGCTTTCTTT. Encoded protein: CASWRLGTEAFF.